These 32 T cell receptor beta chains came from one sample sequenced in a study of blood T cell repertoires in COVID-19. Clones were read by immunoSEQ multiplex PCR, and TCRdb kept only the in-frame ones, dropping some. The data show roughly 200,000 clones, just under 85% seen once. Sample: peripheral blood. All receptors derive from a woman between 65 and 79 years old with active or convalescent COVID-19.

The table lists this clone with a count of one. The chain links TRBV5-1 to TRBJ2-5; the match to TRBD1 covers 8 bases. Germline V gives CDR1 SGHRS, CDR2 YFSETQ. Unmatched junction bases numbered 9, after V lost 4 bases and J lost 4 bases. This CDR3 has 15 residues. The CDR3 region has the DNA TGCGCCAGCAGCCCGACCGACAGGGGACGAGAGACCCAGTACTTC. Its protein is CASSPTDRGRETQYF.

This chain uses TRBV25-1 with TRBJ1-4; D uncertain. The CDR3 runs 14 residues. V lost 8 bases, J lost 7 bases, and 17 bases lay in between. The germline V gene has CDR1 MGHDK and CDR2 SYGVNS. The CDR3 loop reads CASQHGGRREKLFF. The CDR3 DNA reads as TGTGCCAGCCAACACGGAGGTAGACGTGAAAAACTGTTTTTT.

The V gene is TRBV4-1, the J gene TRBJ2-3, with D perhaps matching TRBD2 (5 bases). The V end was cut by 0 bases, the J end by 0 bases, with 10 bases between. The CDR3 length is 16 residues. Germline values: CDR1 MGHRA, CDR2 YSYEKL. The CDR3 DNA sequence: TGCGCCAGCAGCCAAGAGCTTTGGACTAGCACAGATACGCAGTATTTT. Its protein product is CASSQELWTSTDTQYF.

This clone was recorded once. V is TRBV3-1 (or the pseudogene TRBV3-2) and J is TRBJ1-2, with 9 bases identical to TRBD1. The CDR3 contains 17 residues. With 1 base clipped from V and 5 bases from J, the junction kept 11 bases outside the gene matches. Looked up from germline, CDR1 is LGHDT and CDR2 is YNNKEL (reference sequence). The CDR3 nucleotides are TGTGCCAGCAGCCAAGGTCCCGGGACAGGGATGGGATATGGCTACACCTTC. Translated, it gives CASSQGPGTGMGYGYTF.

The V and J genes are TRBV18 and TRBJ2-7, with TRBD1 matching 12 bases. The CDR3 runs 14 residues. The J segment lost 6 bases and the V segment lost 5 bases, leaving 5 bases of the junction unmatched. The germline V gene encodes CDR1 KGHSH and CDR2 LQKENI. The CDR3 reads CASSSGTGGGEQYF. CDR3 nucleotide sequence: TGTGCCAGCTCATCTGGGACAGGGGGCGGCGAGCAGTACTTC.

V and J are TRBV7-9 and TRBJ2-7; 7 nucleotides agree with TRBD2. CDR3 length equals 16 residues. After removal of 2 bases from V and 1 base from J, the junction contained 8 bases not matched to a gene. In germline, CDR1 is SEHNR, CDR2 FQNEAQ (reference sequence). CDR3 loop: CASSLFGSGKSYEQYF. The CDR3 DNA reads as TGTGCCAGCAGCTTATTTGGCAGCGGGAAGTCCTACGAGCAGTACTTC. Filled out from reference TRBV7-9 and TRBJ2-7, the complete variable domain reads DTGVSQNPRHKITKRGQNVTFRCDPISEHNRLYWYRQTLGQGPEFLTYFQNEAQLEKSRLLSDRFSAERPKGSFSTLEIQRTEQGDSAMYLCASSLFGSGKSYEQYFGPGTRLTVT.

The V and J genes are TRBV4-1 and TRBJ1-4; D gene ambiguous. There are 16 residues in the CDR3. The V gene lost 4 bases and the J gene lost 0 bases, with 12 bases spanning the gap. CDR1 is MGHRA, CDR2 YSYEKL, per germline. Here the CDR3 reads CASSPSRGATNEKLFF. The DNA of the CDR3 is TGCGCCAGCAGCCCATCCCGGGGTGCAACTAATGAAAAACTGTTTTTT.

The J gene is TRBJ1-1, the V gene TRBV28; no definite D call. Germline V gives CDR1 MDHEN, CDR2 SYDVKM. The V gene lost 4 bases and the J gene lost 7 bases, with 4 bases spanning the gap. The CDR3 is 10 residues long. CDR3 nucleotide sequence: TGTGCCAGCAGTTCTGTTGAAGCTTTCTTT. Its translation: CASSSVEAFF.

The chain uses TRBV6-5 and TRBJ1-3, with 7 bases that match TRBD1. This CDR3 contains 14 residues. CDR1 and CDR2 (germline): MNHEY, SVGAGI. Trimming cost V 2 bases and J 4 bases; bases outside gene matches: 2. For the CDR3, the DNA is TGTGCCAGCAGTTACGACAGGGCCGGAAACACCATATATTTT. Its protein product is CASSYDRAGNTIYF.

The genes are TRBV5-6 and TRBJ1-3; TRBD1 matches 7 bases. Germline lookup yields CDR1 SGHDT and CDR2 YYEEEE. Trimming removed 3 bases from V and 2 bases from J; junction bases left unmatched: 5. The CDR3 length is 15 residues. The CDR3 is CASSWDSAAGNTIYF. CDR3 nucleotides: TGTGCCAGCAGCTGGGACAGTGCGGCTGGAAACACCATATATTTT.

V usage is TRBV5-4 and J usage is TRBJ2-1; TRBD2 matches at 9 bases. CDR1 SGHNT and CDR2 YYREEE come from the germline V gene (reference sequence). The CDR3 length is 15 residues. With V trimmed by 6 bases and J by 6 bases, 10 bases remained unmatched. In nucleotides, the CDR3 is TGTGCCAGCACCGTGATGCTAGCGGGAAGCAATGAGCAGTTCTTC. Translation gives CASTVMLAGSNEQFF.

The CDR3 DNA is TGTGCCAGCAGCCCAGAGAGGGTCGCGAACACTGAAGCTTTCTTT. This gives the protein CASSPERVANTEAFF. The gene calls are TRBV7-9 and TRBJ1-1; D gene uncertain. There are 15 residues in the CDR3. Trimming took off 5 bases at V and 1 base at J, with 14 bases between the two ends. The V gene's germline CDR1 is SEHNR and CDR2 FQNEAQ (reference sequence). The variable domain in full, completed from reference TRBV7-9 and TRBJ1-1, reads DTGVSQNPRHKITKRGQNVTFRCDPISEHNRLYWYRQTLGQGPEFLTYFQNEAQLEKSRLLSDRFSAERPKGSFSTLEIQRTEQGDSAMYLCASSPERVANTEAFFGQGTRLTVV.

As DNA, the CDR3 is TGTGCCAGCAGCGTAGTTGAAGGGGGGTCTTACCTAGCGGGTGACCCCCAAGAGACCCAGTACTTC. Protein product: CASSVVEGGSYLAGDPQETQYF. V usage is TRBV9 and J usage is TRBJ2-5, with 8 bases aligning to TRBD2. CDR1 is SGDLS, CDR2 YYNGEE, per germline. The CDR3 runs to 22 residues. The ends lost 0 bases at V and 1 base at J; junction bases unmatched: 23.

This clone appeared a few times. This chain connects TRBV7-3 to TRBJ1-1; D unresolved. CDR3 length: 13 amino acids. Trimming removed 1 base from V and 1 base from J, with 4 bases in between. Germline CDR1 and CDR2: SGHTA and FQGTGA. CDR3 in amino acids: CASSLRANTEAFF. The CDR3 region has the DNA TGTGCCAGCAGCTTAAGGGCGAACACTGAAGCTTTCTTT.

This clone has just one count. V usage is TRBV5-1 and J usage is TRBJ2-1; 8 bases align to TRBD2. Germline V gene sequence: CDR1 SGHRS, CDR2 YFSETQ. J gave up 15 bases and V 6 bases, and 8 bases lay outside the gene matches. The CDR3 runs to 11 residues. The CDR3 DNA is TGCGCCAGCACCCAGAGCGGGAGTATGTTCTTC. It yields the protein CASTQSGSMFF.

The chain recombines TRBV19 with TRBJ1-1; D remains ambiguous. This CDR3 spans 16 amino acids. From germline, CDR1 is LNHDA and CDR2 SQIVND (reference sequence). Trimming removed 0 bases at V and 7 bases at J, with 18 bases between. CDR3 nucleotides: TGTGCCAGTAGTATAGATACTGCCTCGCGGTTAGGTGAAGCTTTCTTT. Its translation is CASSIDTASRLGEAFF.

This clone was found once. The chain carries TRBV21-1 and TRBJ1-4; the table calls TRBD1, which could not be checked here. TRBV21-1 is labeled a pseudogene. CDR3 length equals 18 residues. The chain's CDR3 is CASSNNASSQGVNEKLFF. The CDR3 nucleotides are TGTGCCAGCAGCAATAATGCCTCCTCGCAGGGCGTTAATGAAAAACTGTTTTTT.

V gene TRBV4-1 combines with J gene TRBJ1-2, with 8 bases identical to TRBD1. The CDR3 contains 15 residues. With V trimmed by 2 bases and J by 2 bases, 4 bases remained unmatched. Per germline, CDR1 MGHRA and CDR2 YSYEKL. CDR3 in DNA: TGCGCCAGCAGCCAAACGACAGGGGAAAACTATGGCTACACCTTC. It translates to CASSQTTGENYGYTF.

This rearrangement joins TRBV9 to TRBJ2-3, with D hard to call. This CDR3 region has 14 residues. Trimming pared 0 bases from V and 2 bases from J, leaving 7 bases between. Germline assignment: CDR1 SGDLS and CDR2 YYNGEE. The CDR3 here is CASSVDSFTDTQYF. In DNA, the CDR3 is TGTGCCAGCAGCGTAGACTCTTTCACAGATACGCAGTATTTT.

The chain is built from TRBV18 and TRBJ2-1, with D unresolved. V dropped 1 base and J dropped 5 bases, with 9 bases sitting between them. The CDR3 sequence is 14 residues long. Looked up from germline, CDR1 is KGHSH and CDR2 is LQKENI. The DNA for the CDR3 is TGTGCCAGCTCACCACTTAACGGAGACAATGAGCAGTTCTTC. Amino acid sequence: CASSPLNGDNEQFF.

This chain connects TRBV14 to TRBJ2-1; 8 positions match TRBD2. Germline loops: CDR1 SGHDN, CDR2 FVKESK. The CDR3 totals 19 residues. Losses at the gene ends were 2 bases for V and 0 bases for J; bases not matched to a gene: 12. The CDR3 spells CASSQLPAGVLSSYNEQFF. The DNA for the CDR3 is TGTGCCAGCAGCCAATTGCCAGCGGGAGTCCTGAGCTCCTACAATGAGCAGTTCTTC.

V and J are TRBV24-1 and TRBJ2-6, with D tentatively TRBD1 (6 bases). Germline assignment: CDR1 KGHDR and CDR2 SFDVKD. This CDR3 is built from 16 residues. Trimming removed 7 bases at V and 0 bases at J, with 12 bases between. The CDR3 spells CATSNTGPSGANVLTF. As DNA, the CDR3 is TGTGCCACCAGCAACACAGGGCCCTCTGGGGCCAACGTCCTGACTTTC.

The genes are TRBV19 and TRBJ1-1, with 7 nucleotides matching TRBD1. The germline CDR1 and CDR2 sequences are LNHDA and SQIVND (reference sequence). This CDR3 has 13 residues. V dropped 10 bases and J dropped 1; count of bases not matched to a gene: 6. Here the CDR3 reads CATRQGWNTEAFF. The CDR3 DNA sequence: TGTGCCACCCGACAGGGATGGAACACTGAAGCTTTCTTT.

The chain links TRBV5-1 to TRBJ1-1; the D is unclear. With 3 bases removed from V and 6 bases from J, the gap between germline ends came to 6 bases. The CDR3 is 11 amino acids. Germline V gene sequence: CDR1 SGHRS, CDR2 YFSETQ. The DNA of the CDR3 is TGCGCCAGCAGCTGGGGAGCTGAAGCTTTCTTT. Its translation is CASSWGAEAFF.

This clone was observed a single time. The V call is TRBV4-1, the J call TRBJ2-3; 10 bases line up with TRBD2. Germline loops: CDR1 MGHRA, CDR2 YSYEKL. With V trimmed by 2 bases and J by 7 bases, 9 bases remained unmatched. The CDR3 has 16 residues. CDR3 sequence (DNA): TGCGCCAGCAGCCAAACCCACGGGACTAGCGCATATACGCAGTATTTT. It yields the protein CASSQTHGTSAYTQYF.

For this clone: This CDR3 is missing its conserved last phenylalanine or tryptophan, likely due to a read error. The limits of the CDR3 on the DNA are not certain, so only TCRdb's listed CDR3 is given. The rearrangement uses TRBV6-2 or TRBV6-3 and TRBJ1-2; the D call of TRBD1 is as the table states it, not checked on the DNA. The CDR3 comprises 12 residues, both ends counted. The V gene's germline CDR1 is MNHEY and CDR2 SVGEGT. The CDR3 reads CASSYPTQGLTL.

The genes are TRBV10-1 and TRBJ2-6; TRBD1 might be the D (5 bases). This CDR3 is 17 amino acids long. Deletions cut 4 bases from V and 0 bases from J, with 13 bases between. Germline V CDR1 and CDR2: WNHNN, SYGVQD (reference sequence). Here the CDR3 reads CASSGPTVSSGANVLTF. For the CDR3, the DNA is TGCGCCAGCAGTGGGCCGACAGTAAGCTCTGGGGCCAACGTCCTGACTTTC.

The chain employs TRBV7-9 and TRBJ2-5; a weak D match, TRBD2 (5 bases). CDR1 is SEHNR and CDR2 is FQNEAQ in the germline V gene (reference sequence). The CDR3 covers 14 residues. Trimming removed 2 bases from V and 1 base from J, with 8 bases in between. The CDR3 bases are TGTGCCAGCAGCTTAAATAGCGCCCAAGAGACCCAGTACTTC. It specifies CASSLNSAQETQYF.

CDR3 sequence (DNA): TGTGCCAGCGCCAGGGGAAACTATGGCTACACCTTC. The encoded protein is CASARGNYGYTF. The V call is TRBV2, the J call TRBJ1-2; D perhaps matches TRBD1 (6 bases). This CDR3 spans 12 amino acids. V was clipped by 8 bases and J by 2 bases, with 9 bases between them. Per the germline V gene, CDR1 is SNHLY and CDR2 is FYNNEI.

V and J are TRBV7-9 and TRBJ2-6, with 8 nucleotides matching TRBD1. Germline V gene sequence: CDR1 SEHNR, CDR2 FQNEAQ (reference sequence). With 1 base clipped from V and 0 bases from J, the junction kept 5 bases outside the gene matches. CDR3 length equals 18 residues. In nucleotides, the CDR3 is TGTGCCAGCAGCTTAGGGACAGGGCTCAGCTCTGGGGCCAACGTCCTGACTTTC. It specifies CASSLGTGLSSGANVLTF.

The rearrangement links TRBV2 to TRBJ2-1, with D possibly being TRBD2 (5 bases). Germline lookup yields CDR1 SNHLY and CDR2 FYNNEI. The CDR3 extends over 14 amino acids. V was trimmed by 6 bases and J by 7 bases, leaving 16 bases between them. CDR3 sequence: CASSVQRTGNEQFF. CDR3 coding DNA: TGTGCCAGCAGCGTTCAAAGGACGGGGAATGAGCAGTTCTTC.

This clone was counted a single time. The chain employs TRBV5-1 and TRBJ1-3; 7 bases match TRBD1. The V and J ends lost 4 bases and 0 bases, in that order; junction bases with no gene match: 4. Germline V gene lookup returns CDR1 SGHRS and CDR2 YFSETQ. The length of the CDR3 is 15 residues. The CDR3 DNA sequence: TGCGCCAGCAGCACCGGGACAGTCTCTGGAAACACCATATATTTT. Translating gives CASSTGTVSGNTIYF.